This TCR beta chain comes out of a study of T cells in Graves' hyperthyroidism and ophthalmopathy. There were TCR beta CDR3 regions amplified from RNA transcripts. First-round RT-PCR with HTBI primers amplified the TCR CDR3 region. TCRdb reprocessed the multiplex PCR reads with MiXCR, giving one entry per CDR3 protein. The sample includes some 360,000 distinct CDR3 sequences, over 11% of them seen just once. Study-wide results and limits: Blood also held most thyroid clonotypes expanded beyond 0.001. Prediction of ophthalmopathy progression came a median around 6.1 months pre-onset.

This CDR3 comprises 13 residues. CDR1 is SGDLS, CDR2 YYNGEE, per germline. V lost 0 bases and J 6 bases, leaving 10 bases between the germline ends. This clonotype was detected a few times. The antigen remains undetermined. This clonotype was obtained from a woman aged 55-70 years with Graves' hyperthyroidism. The genes are TRBV9 and TRBJ2-7; D gene ambiguous. Sequencing used blood. The CDR3 bases are TGTGCCAGCAGCGTAGTAGATAGAAGCGAGCAGTACTTC. It translates to CASSVVDRSEQYF.